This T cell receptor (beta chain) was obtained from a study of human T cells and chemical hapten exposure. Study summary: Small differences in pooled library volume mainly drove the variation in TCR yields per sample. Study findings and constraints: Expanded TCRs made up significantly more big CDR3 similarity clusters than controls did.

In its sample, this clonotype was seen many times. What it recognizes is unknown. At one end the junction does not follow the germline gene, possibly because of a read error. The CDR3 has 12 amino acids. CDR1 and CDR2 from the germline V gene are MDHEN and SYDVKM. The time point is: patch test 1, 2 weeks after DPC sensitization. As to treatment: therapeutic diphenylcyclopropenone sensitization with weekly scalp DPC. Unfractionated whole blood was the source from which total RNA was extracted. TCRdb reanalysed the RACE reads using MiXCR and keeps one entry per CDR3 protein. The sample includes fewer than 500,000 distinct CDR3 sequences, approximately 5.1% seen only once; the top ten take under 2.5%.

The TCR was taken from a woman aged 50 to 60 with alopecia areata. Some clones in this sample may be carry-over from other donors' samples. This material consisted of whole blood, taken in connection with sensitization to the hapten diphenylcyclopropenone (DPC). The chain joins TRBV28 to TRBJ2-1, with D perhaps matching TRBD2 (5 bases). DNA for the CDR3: TGTGCCAGCAGTGTTGACTACGATGAGCAGTTCTTC. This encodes CASSVDYDEQFF.